This TCR beta chain was observed in a study of shared clonotypes between healthy human individuals. Findings of the study overall: Sampling covered nothing but blood. Tissue TCR repertoires likely differ from those found in blood.

As to this clone: The antigen is not known.

Clones were sequenced by immunoSEQ multiplex PCR, and TCRdb holds only the in-frame ones, with some missing. The table has hundreds of thousands of clones, about 96% seen once. The receptor comes from a woman in her twenties or thirties in good health. Material for sequencing was naive CD4+ T cells sorted from blood. The subset denotes: CD45RA+ positively selected.

CDR3 sequence (DNA): TGTGCCAGCAGCGTAGCTAGCGGGAGCTCCCAAGAGACCCAGTACTTC. Its translation: CASSVASGSSQETQYF. V and J are TRBV9 and TRBJ2-5, with 10 bases identical to TRBD2. There are 16 residues in the CDR3. V lost 0 bases and J lost 1; bases outside the gene matches: 3. Germline V gives CDR1 SGDLS, CDR2 YYNGEE.